The 29 T cell receptor beta chains given below trace back to one sample, sequenced in a study of blood T cell repertoires in COVID-19. The table came from immunoSEQ multiplex PCR; TCRdb's copy has only in-frame clones and leaves some out. The sample has under 35,000 clones; 87% are singletons. The specimen sequenced was peripheral blood. Source of these receptors: a human donor in a cohort sampled during active COVID-19.

In this sample, this clone turned up a few times. The chain employs TRBV6-2 or TRBV6-3 and TRBJ1-5; D is perhaps TRBD1 (5 bases). This CDR3 has 17 residues. Germline CDR1 is MNHEY and CDR2 is SVGEGT. The ends were cut back, 0 bases at V and 0 bases at J, with 12 bases in the middle. Written as DNA, the CDR3 is TGTGCCAGCAGTTACTCCCGAACGACAGCTAGCAATCAGCCCCAGCATTTT. This codes for CASSYSRTTASNQPQHF.

V usage is TRBV11-2 and J usage is TRBJ2-1, with D uncertain. Germline V lookup: CDR1 SGHAT, CDR2 FQNNGV. Trimming shortened V by 1 base and J by 4 bases, and 5 bases separated the two germline ends. The CDR3 is 13 amino acids. The CDR3, as DNA: TGTGCCAGCAGCTTAGGCAGATACAATGAGCAGTTCTTC. This translates into CASSLGRYNEQFF. Full variable domain (rest looked up from reference TRBV11-2 and TRBJ2-1): EAGVAQSPRYKIIEKRQSVAFWCNPISGHATLYWYQQILGQGPKLLIQFQNNGVVDDSQLPKDRFSAERLKGVDSTLKIQPAKLEDSAVYLCASSLGRYNEQFFGPGTRLTVL.

The chain uses TRBV5-1 and TRBJ2-7; D possibly corresponds to TRBD1 (6 bases). CDR3 length: 15 amino acids. Germline CDR1 is SGHRS and CDR2 is YFSETQ. With 0 bases removed from V and 2 bases from J, the gap between germline ends came to 12 bases. Here the CDR3 reads CASSLAGAAPYEQYF. DNA of the CDR3: TGCGCCAGCAGCTTGGCAGGGGCGGCCCCCTACGAGCAGTACTTC.

CDR3 coding DNA: TGTGCCAGTAGTTTTCCCCGTGGAGGGGAGGTGTCCGGGGAGCTGTTTTTT. It specifies CASSFPRGGEVSGELFF. This rearrangement joins TRBV19 to TRBJ2-2, with D possibly matching TRBD2 (6 bases). V was shortened by 5 bases and J by 6 bases, with 22 bases between the two germline ends. Per germline, CDR1 LNHDA and CDR2 SQIVND (reference sequence). The CDR3 totals 17 residues.

This chain joins TRBV7-8 and TRBJ1-5, with unresolved D. The V gene's germline CDR1 is SGHVS and CDR2 FQNEAQ. Trimming left V 4 bases short and J 5 bases short, with 15 bases between. This CDR3 spans 15 amino acids. The CDR3: CASSSRSGRDQPQHF. The CDR3, as DNA: TGTGCCAGCAGCTCAAGATCGGGGAGGGATCAGCCCCAGCATTTT.

The chain has TRBV7-9 and TRBJ2-7, with 10 bases lining up with TRBD2. Germline-derived CDR1 and CDR2 are SEHNR and FQNEAQ (reference sequence). The CDR3 is 16 amino acids. Germline trimming cut 0 bases from V and 3 bases from J; bases unmatched to any gene: 5. The CDR3 is CASSLAASGGRYEQYF. CDR3 coding DNA: TGTGCCAGCAGCTTAGCGGCTAGCGGGGGCCGCTACGAGCAGTACTTC. Based on the CDR3 plus reference TRBV7-9 and TRBJ2-7, the full variable domain is DTGVSQNPRHKITKRGQNVTFRCDPISEHNRLYWYRQTLGQGPEFLTYFQNEAQLEKSRLLSDRFSAERPKGSFSTLEIQRTEQGDSAMYLCASSLAASGGRYEQYFGPGTRLTVT.

V and J are TRBV12-3 or TRBV12-4 and TRBJ1-6; 8 nucleotides match TRBD1. J gave up 8 bases and V 6 bases, and 0 bases lay outside the gene matches. The CDR3 contains 12 residues. CDR3: CASRDRDSPLHF. CDR3 DNA sequence: TGTGCCAGCAGGGACAGGGATTCACCCCTCCACTTT.

The chain joins TRBV5-4 to TRBJ2-2; D is undetermined. Germline lookup yields CDR1 SGHNT and CDR2 YYREEE (reference sequence). The V end was cut by 0 bases, the J end by 3 bases, with 6 bases between. CDR3 size: 14 residues. CDR3 in DNA: TGTGCCAGCAGCTTGGACAGTTACACCGGGGAGCTGTTTTTT. Translation: CASSLDSYTGELFF.

J is TRBJ2-3 and V is TRBV5-1; TRBD1 might be the D (5 bases). The V end was cut by 2 bases, the J end by 2 bases, with 9 bases between. Germline CDR1 SGHRS, CDR2 YFSETQ. The CDR3 sequence is 14 residues long. CDR3 bases: TGCGCCAGCAGCTTTTCAGGGAACACAGATACGCAGTATTTT. Translation: CASSFSGNTDTQYF.

V usage is TRBV7-2 and J usage is TRBJ2-1; possibly TRBD2 for D (7 bases). This CDR3 comprises 13 residues. V was cut by 3 bases and J by 9 bases, with 12 bases left in between. Germline V gene lookup returns CDR1 SGHTA and CDR2 FQGNSA. The CDR3 loop is CASSFAGASEQFF. Here the CDR3 DNA reads TGTGCCAGCAGCTTCGCGGGGGCCAGTGAGCAGTTCTTC.

The V call is TRBV28, the J call TRBJ2-5, with a tentative D call TRBD2 (7 bases). Between the trimmed V and J ends, which lost 5 bases and 2 bases, there was a span of 12 bases. Germline V gene sequence: CDR1 MDHEN, CDR2 SYDVKM. The CDR3 loop spans 14 amino acids. In nucleotides, the CDR3 is TGTGCCAGCAGTCGGGGGGACAAACAAGAGACCCAGTACTTC. It is translated as CASSRGDKQETQYF.

The chain combines TRBV19 with TRBJ1-2; D gene ambiguous. The CDR3 is made up of 14 amino acids. CDR1 LNHDA and CDR2 SQIVND come from the germline V gene (reference sequence). Trimming left V 5 bases short and J 2 bases short, with 12 bases between. For the CDR3, the DNA is TGTGCCAGTAGTCCCCTAAGGGAGAACTATGGCTACACCTTC. Translation: CASSPLRENYGYTF.

The chain employs TRBV21-1 and TRBJ2-5; the tabulated D call, TRBD1, remains unverified against the DNA. TRBV21-1 is a pseudogene. This CDR3 is built from 14 residues. The CDR3 sequence: CARDRAWTQETQYF. In DNA form, the CDR3 reads TGTGCCAGAGACAGGGCCTGGACCCAAGAGACCCAGTACTTC.

The CDR3: CASSAGETQYF. CDR3 coding DNA: TGTGCCAGTTCCGCAGGGGAGACCCAGTACTTC. V and J are TRBV19 and TRBJ2-5; perhaps TRBD1 as D (5 bases). V was clipped by 8 bases and J by 5 bases, with 9 bases between them. CDR1 is LNHDA and CDR2 is SQIVND in the germline V gene (reference sequence). The CDR3 consists of 11 residues. Supplemented by reference TRBV19 and TRBJ2-5, the full variable domain reads DGGITQSPKYLFRKEGQNVTLSCEQNLNHDAMYWYRQDPGQGLRLIYYSQIVNDFQKGDIAEGYSVSREKKESFPLTVTSAQKNPTAFYLCASSAGETQYFGPGTRLLVL.

The chain uses TRBV28 and TRBJ1-2, with D tentatively TRBD1 (5 bases). Trimming cost V 11 bases and J 4 bases, with 14 bases left between them. CDR1 MDHEN and CDR2 SYDVKM come from the germline V gene. This CDR3 has 12 amino acids. CDR3: CAVGVIGYGYTF. CDR3 coding DNA: TGTGCCGTAGGGGTAATCGGCTATGGCTACACCTTC.

The J gene is TRBJ2-2, the V gene TRBV6-7; D might be TRBD2 (6 bases). TRBV6-7 is an ORF, with its function uncertain. This CDR3 region has 13 residues. Trimming cost V 5 bases and J 6 bases, with 10 bases left between them. As DNA, the CDR3 is TGTGCCAGCAGTCTAAGGAGGGCCGGGGAGCTGTTTTTT. It specifies CASSLRRAGELFF.

The chain is built from TRBV19 and TRBJ1-2; D not resolved. Trimming pared 5 bases from V and 1 base from J, leaving 17 bases between. The CDR3 has 16 amino acids. Germline V CDR1 and CDR2: LNHDA, SQIVND (reference sequence). As DNA, the CDR3 is TGTGCCAGTAGTCCCCCCTGGACTCGTTTTAACTATGGCTACACCTTC. The encoded protein is CASSPPWTRFNYGYTF.

The chain is built from TRBV7-9 and TRBJ2-7; TRBD2 agrees at 10 bases. V shed 4 bases and J 6 bases; nucleotides not matched to a gene: 9. The germline V gene has CDR1 SEHNR and CDR2 FQNEAQ (reference sequence). This CDR3 comprises 15 residues. The CDR3 coding sequence is TGTGCCAGCAGCTATGCTTCTAGCGGGGGTCTCGAGCAGTACTTC. Its translation: CASSYASSGGLEQYF.

The chain combines TRBV2 with TRBJ2-7, with 8 positions matching TRBD1. Germline V gene lookup returns CDR1 SNHLY and CDR2 FYNNEI. V shed 7 bases, J shed 6 bases, and the junction held 2 bases outside the gene matches. This CDR3 contains 11 residues. CDR3 sequence (DNA): TGTGCCAGCACAGGGGGCCGCGAGCAGTACTTC. Amino acid sequence: CASTGGREQYF.

The DNA for the CDR3 is TGTGCCAGCAGCTTAGGGGGGCGTTATTCACCCCTCCACTTT. Protein product: CASSLGGRYSPLHF. The rearrangement links TRBV7-8 to TRBJ1-6; TRBD1 might be the D (6 bases). The CDR3 covers 14 residues. V dropped 1 base and J dropped 8 bases, with 9 bases sitting between them. Germline loops: CDR1 SGHVS, CDR2 FQNEAQ. Drawing the rest from reference TRBV7-8 and TRBJ1-6, the complete variable domain is GAGVSQSPRYKVAKRGQDVALRCDPISGHVSLFWYQQALGQGPEFLTYFQNEAQLDKSGLPSDRFFAERPEGSVSTLKIQRTQQEDSAVYLCASSLGGRYSPLHFGNGTRLTVT.

The rearrangement joins TRBV15 to TRBJ2-5; D is uncertain. The ends were cut back, 0 bases at V and 4 bases at J, with 12 bases in the middle. Per the germline V gene, CDR1 is LNHNV and CDR2 is YYDKDF (reference sequence). The CDR3 extends over 15 amino acids. The DNA for the CDR3 is TGTGCCACCAGCAGAGATAGTGGGCTGCCAGAGACCCAGTACTTC. It codes for CATSRDSGLPETQYF.

The rearrangement uses TRBV5-4 and TRBJ1-1; D might be TRBD1 (5 bases). This CDR3 is built from 15 residues. The germline V gene has CDR1 SGHNT and CDR2 YYREEE (reference sequence). The V end was cut by 2 bases, the J end by 0 bases, with 11 bases between. CDR3 nucleotides: TGTGCCAGCAGCTTTGGGGGGAGTCTGAACACTGAAGCTTTCTTT. As protein: CASSFGGSLNTEAFF.

The chain couples TRBV27 to TRBJ2-2; D unclear. V was cut by 3 bases and J by 1 base, with 6 bases left in between. The CDR3 spans 14 residues. CDR1 and CDR2 from the germline V gene are MNHEY and SMNVEV (reference sequence). CDR3 in DNA: TGTGCCAGCAGTTTCGAGGTGAACACCGGGGAGCTGTTTTTT. This sequence encodes CASSFEVNTGELFF.

The chain carries TRBV12-5 and TRBJ2-4; 8 bases match TRBD2. V shed 0 bases and J 1 base; nucleotides not matched to a gene: 11. Germline CDR1 is LGHNT and CDR2 is FRNRAP. The CDR3 sequence is 19 residues long. Here the CDR3 reads CASGLVTLLAGYAKNIQYF. CDR3 nucleotides: TGTGCTAGTGGTTTGGTTACCCTCTTAGCGGGGTACGCCAAAAACATTCAGTACTTC.

The V and J genes are TRBV6-5 and TRBJ1-1; a possible D gene is TRBD1 (6 bases). The CDR3 runs 13 residues. Between the trimmed V and J ends, which lost 5 bases and 4 bases, there was a span of 11 bases. CDR1 is MNHEY, CDR2 SVGAGI, per germline. The CDR3: CASSPDRPTEAFF. The CDR3 region has the DNA TGTGCCAGCAGTCCGGACAGACCCACTGAAGCTTTCTTT.

V usage is TRBV19 and J usage is TRBJ2-6; a possible D gene is TRBD1 (6 bases). Germline V gene sequence: CDR1 LNHDA, CDR2 SQIVND (reference sequence). Trimming pared 10 bases from V and 4 bases from J, leaving 17 bases between. The CDR3 is 15 residues long. CDR3 DNA: TGTGCCACACAGGGAGCTGCTGGGGGGGCCAACGTCCTGACTTTC. The encoded protein is CATQGAAGGANVLTF. Full variable domain (outside the CDR3, taken from reference TRBV19 and TRBJ2-6): DGGITQSPKYLFRKEGQNVTLSCEQNLNHDAMYWYRQDPGQGLRLIYYSQIVNDFQKGDIAEGYSVSREKKESFPLTVTSAQKNPTAFYLCATQGAAGGANVLTFGAGSRLTVL.

This chain joins TRBV11-2 and TRBJ1-1; no reliable D call. Trimming left V 5 bases short and J 1 base short, with 8 bases between. Germline V lookup: CDR1 SGHAT, CDR2 FQNNGV. CDR3 size: 13 residues. As DNA, the CDR3 is TGTGCCAGCAGCGTGGCATCGAACACTGAAGCTTTCTTT. Translating gives CASSVASNTEAFF.

This chain joins TRBV27 and TRBJ2-1, with 9 positions matching TRBD2. Trimming cost V 5 bases and J 4 bases; bases outside gene matches: 9. The germline CDR1 and CDR2 sequences are MNHEY and SMNVEV (reference sequence). There are 16 residues in the CDR3. The CDR3 reads CASSTLTSGSYNEQFF. In nucleotides, the CDR3 is TGTGCCAGCAGTACACTAACTAGCGGGTCTTACAATGAGCAGTTCTTC.

The V and J genes are TRBV9 and TRBJ2-3; 9 nucleotides match TRBD2. The germline V gene encodes CDR1 SGDLS and CDR2 YYNGEE. The CDR3 has 16 amino acids. V lost 0 bases and J lost 4; bases outside the gene matches: 6. CDR3 residues: CASSVGNSGGSDTQYF. CDR3 nucleotide sequence: TGTGCCAGCAGCGTAGGGAATAGCGGGGGTTCAGATACGCAGTATTTT.